This T cell receptor beta chain was retrieved from a study of cytomegalovirus exposure and HLA in healthy donors. V was shortened by 4 bases and J by 3 bases, with 14 bases between the two germline ends. The CDR3 is made up of 15 amino acids. Germline-derived CDR1 and CDR2 are SGHNT and YYREEE (reference sequence). This clone showed up just once. PCR was performed using 60 Vbeta and 13 Jbeta primers. The protocol was immunoSEQ multiplex PCR, while the TCRdb copy is restricted to in-frame clones and leaves out a portion. The data show about 150,000 clones, with roughly 83% seen just once and about 3.5% held by the top ten.

V and J are TRBV5-4 and TRBJ1-3, with D possibly being TRBD1 (5 bases). The sample taken for sequencing was PBMCs. This receptor was taken from a human donor in good health. CDR3: CASSRAGGFGNTIYF. As DNA, the CDR3 is TGTGCCAGCAGCCGAGCCGGGGGATTTGGAAACACCATATATTTT.